These 24 T cell receptor beta chains were all obtained from the same sample, sequenced in a study of T cell responses to AZD1222 COVID-19 vaccine. The table came from immunoSEQ multiplex PCR; TCRdb's copy has only in-frame clones and leaves some out. The sample records about 94,000 clones, about 88% being singletons. The material sequenced was peripheral blood, taken on day 0 of AZD1222 vaccination. Every receptor here comes from an adult in good health.

The chain employs TRBV9 and TRBJ2-7; either TRBD1 or TRBD2 may fit D (6 bases each). Germline loops: CDR1 SGDLS, CDR2 YYNGEE. The length of the CDR3 is 15 residues. Between the trimmed V and J ends, which lost 3 bases and 4 bases, there was a span of 17 bases. The CDR3 DNA reads TGTGCCAGCAGCGCCCGAGGCGGGGACACTTACGAGCAGTACTTC. This codes for CASSARGGDTYEQYF.

The V and J genes are TRBV10-3 and TRBJ1-2, with 10 bases aligning to TRBD1. The V and J ends lost 2 bases and 2 bases, in that order; junction bases with no gene match: 8. Germline V gives CDR1 ENHRY, CDR2 SYGVKD. This CDR3 spans 17 amino acids. The CDR3 DNA is TGTGCCATCAGTGAGACGGACAGGGGGAGAGCAAACTATGGCTACACCTTC. Its protein is CAISETDRGRANYGYTF.

The CDR3 sequence: CASSQGLAGPYQETQYF. CDR3 in DNA: TGTGCCAGCAGCCAAGGGCTAGCGGGGCCATACCAAGAGACCCAGTACTTC. The chain joins TRBV3-1 (or the pseudogene TRBV3-2) to TRBJ2-5, with 9 bases identical to TRBD2. V gave up 1 base and J gave up 0 bases; unmatched junction bases: 6. Per germline, CDR1 LGHDT and CDR2 YNNKEL (reference sequence). The CDR3 consists of 17 residues.

The CDR3 loop is CASSKDDRLNYGYTF. In nucleotides, the CDR3 is TGTGCCAGCAGCAAAGACGACAGGTTGAATTATGGCTACACCTTC. The chain is built from TRBV21-1 and TRBJ1-2; TRBD1 reflects the table's D call only, with no check against the DNA. TRBV21-1 is designated a pseudogene. The CDR3 consists of 15 residues.

This chain links TRBV18 with TRBJ2-1, with 12 bases fitting TRBD2. Germline V gene data show CDR1 as KGHSH and CDR2 as LQKENI. The junction had 4 bases not matched to a gene; V was cut back by 0 bases and J by 7 bases. CDR3 size: 16 residues. This CDR3 is CASSPPGLAGLNEQFF. The CDR3, as DNA: TGTGCCAGCTCACCACCCGGACTAGCGGGGTTAAATGAGCAGTTCTTC.

The chain is built from TRBV9 and TRBJ2-6; D ambiguous. Per the germline V gene, CDR1 is SGDLS and CDR2 is YYNGEE. This CDR3 is 17 amino acids long. The V and J ends lost 5 bases and 2 bases respectively, with 17 bases between them. This CDR3 reads CASSEDLQIAGANVLTF. The DNA for the CDR3 is TGTGCCAGCAGTGAGGACCTCCAGATCGCTGGGGCCAACGTCCTGACTTTC.

This clone was seen a few times. CDR3 loop: CASSPSGQGAYGYTF. The CDR3 bases are TGTGCCAGCAGCCCTTCGGGACAGGGTGCCTATGGCTACACCTTC. The chain combines TRBV3-1 (or the pseudogene TRBV3-2) with TRBJ1-2; 9 bases agree with TRBD1. The CDR3 consists of 15 residues. Looked up from germline, CDR1 is LGHDT and CDR2 is YNNKEL (reference sequence). V lost 4 bases to trimming and J lost 4 bases; unmatched junction nucleotides: 7.

This rearrangement joins TRBV6-5 to TRBJ2-3; possible D gene TRBD1, 5 bases. The CDR3 totals 13 residues. Germline CDR1 is MNHEY and CDR2 is SVGAGI. V gave up 8 bases and J gave up 5 bases, with 14 bases separating them. The CDR3 here is CASDSWGRDTQYF. DNA for the CDR3: TGTGCCAGCGACTCGTGGGGCAGAGATACGCAGTATTTT.

V gene TRBV6-2 or TRBV6-3 combines with J gene TRBJ1-2; D gene uncertain. CDR1 is MNHEY and CDR2 is SVGEGT in the germline V gene. Trimming stripped 1 base from V and 2 bases from J, with 5 bases between. CDR3 length: 13 amino acids. CDR3 nucleotides: TGTGCCAGCAGTTACTTTGTAAACTATGGCTACACCTTC. Translating it yields CASSYFVNYGYTF.

The rearrangement links TRBV6-4 to TRBJ1-6; D gene uncertain. CDR1 and CDR2 (germline): MRHNA, SNTAGT. V was trimmed by 6 bases and J by 6 bases, leaving 6 bases between them. This CDR3 comprises 12 residues. CDR3 residues: CASRDGNSPLHF. For the CDR3, the DNA is TGTGCCAGCAGAGACGGTAATTCACCCCTCCACTTT.

The chain recombines TRBV30 with TRBJ2-6; the D is unclear. Trimming stripped 0 bases from V and 0 bases from J, with 6 bases between. Germline-derived CDR1 and CDR2 are GTSNPN and SVGIG (reference sequence). This CDR3 has 15 amino acids. The CDR3 reads CAWSVGGSGANVLTF. CDR3 nucleotide sequence: TGTGCCTGGAGTGTGGGCGGCTCTGGGGCCAACGTCCTGACTTTC.

This clone was observed a handful of times. The chain uses TRBV2 and TRBJ2-7, with 11 bases identical to TRBD1. This CDR3 is 15 amino acids long. Trimming removed 5 bases from V and 2 bases from J; junction bases left unmatched: 5. Looked up from germline, CDR1 is SNHLY and CDR2 is FYNNEI. The CDR3 DNA reads as TGTGCCAGCAGTTGGCCGGGACAGGGGGCCTACGAGCAGTACTTC. Its protein is CASSWPGQGAYEQYF.

V usage is TRBV4-2 and J usage is TRBJ2-5; 8 bases fit TRBD1. The V gene's germline CDR1 is LGHNA and CDR2 YNFKEQ. The CDR3 is 19 amino acids. V was pared by 1 base and J by 0 bases, with 13 bases of the junction left unmatched. Here the CDR3 reads CASSQATFGTGSYQETQYF. In DNA form, the CDR3 reads TGTGCCAGCAGCCAAGCCACCTTCGGGACAGGATCGTACCAAGAGACCCAGTACTTC.

The chain joins TRBV7-2 to TRBJ2-7; TRBD2 aligns across 8 bases. CDR1 and CDR2 from the germline V gene are SGHTA and FQGNSA. The CDR3 runs 13 residues. V lost 3 bases to trimming and J lost 5 bases; unmatched junction nucleotides: 3. In DNA form, the CDR3 reads TGTGCCAGCAGCTTTGGCGGGGGGAACGAGCAGTACTTC. This gives the protein CASSFGGGNEQYF.

This clone has just a few counts. V gene TRBV12-3 or TRBV12-4 combines with J gene TRBJ2-7; D is undetermined. The V end was cut by 5 bases, the J end by 2 bases, with 7 bases between. This CDR3 is built from 12 residues. This chain's CDR3 is CASSRRAYEQYF. As DNA, the CDR3 is TGTGCCAGCAGTCGGAGAGCCTACGAGCAGTACTTC.

This clone has a single count. The V gene is TRBV27, the J gene TRBJ1-4; D gene unclear. There are 13 residues in the CDR3. Trimming shortened V by 6 bases and J by 8 bases, and 13 bases separated the two germline ends. Germline values: CDR1 MNHEY, CDR2 SMNVEV (reference sequence). The chain's CDR3 is CASRTVELEKLFF. For the CDR3, the DNA is TGTGCCAGCAGGACGGTAGAGTTAGAAAAACTGTTTTTT.

This rearrangement joins TRBV7-2 to TRBJ1-4; 8 bases are a match to TRBD1. Per the germline V gene, CDR1 is SGHTA and CDR2 is FQGNSA. The CDR3 spans 14 residues. The trim removed 5 bases at V and 8 bases at J, leaving 7 bases unmatched. This CDR3 reads CASSARTGREKLFF. CDR3 bases: TGTGCCAGCAGCGCCCGGACAGGGCGAGAAAAACTGTTTTTT.

V usage is TRBV19 and J usage is TRBJ1-5, with D perhaps TRBD1 (6 bases). V was shortened by 5 bases and J by 0 bases, with 11 bases between the two germline ends. This CDR3 comprises 15 residues. Germline CDR1 is LNHDA and CDR2 is SQIVND (reference sequence). CDR3 coding DNA: TGTGCCAGTAGTTCAGGGACACATAGCAATCAGCCCCAGCATTTT. The encoded protein is CASSSGTHSNQPQHF.

This clone was observed a handful of times. This sequence joins TRBV7-2 and TRBJ1-5; 7 bases are a match to TRBD1. The CDR3 is 15 residues long. CDR1 is SGHTA and CDR2 is FQGNSA in the germline V gene. V dropped 3 bases and J dropped 6; count of bases not matched to a gene: 8. In nucleotides, the CDR3 is TGTGCCAGCAGCTTCGAACCAGGGGGGACTCAGCCCCAGCATTTT. Translating it yields CASSFEPGGTQPQHF.

The CDR3 region has the DNA TGTGCCAGCAGCATACCAGAGGGGGTGGGAGCTTTCTTT. This gives the protein CASSIPEGVGAFF. This chain connects TRBV5-4 to TRBJ1-1; weak D call: TRBD1 (6 bases). The V and J ends lost 4 bases and 10 bases respectively, with 17 bases between them. CDR3 size: 13 residues. Germline CDR1 reads SGHNT; CDR2 reads YYREEE (reference sequence).

This clone has only a few counts. The J gene is TRBJ2-7, the V gene TRBV12-3 or TRBV12-4, with D maybe TRBD2 (6 bases). This CDR3 has 12 residues. Deletions cut 7 bases from V and 4 bases from J, with 11 bases between. The CDR3 region has the DNA TGTGCCAGCACCGGGACTCTGTACGAGCAGTACTTC. Its translation: CASTGTLYEQYF.

This clone was recorded once. This chain connects TRBV5-4 to TRBJ1-4; D not certain. The V end was cut by 5 bases, the J end by 2 bases, with 7 bases between. The CDR3 is made up of 13 amino acids. Germline CDR1 SGHNT, CDR2 YYREEE (reference sequence). CDR3 region: CASRKGTNEKLFF. The CDR3 bases are TGTGCCAGCAGAAAAGGCACTAATGAAAAACTGTTTTTT.

The J gene is TRBJ2-1, the V gene TRBV5-1; D call uncertain. With 2 bases removed from V and 6 bases from J, the gap between germline ends came to 6 bases. The germline V gene encodes CDR1 SGHRS and CDR2 YFSETQ. The CDR3 spans 12 residues. The CDR3 coding sequence is TGCGCCAGCAGCTTAAGCACCAATGAGCAGTTCTTC. This encodes CASSLSTNEQFF.

There are a few counts of this clone. The J gene is TRBJ1-2, the V gene TRBV6-2 or TRBV6-3; tentatively, D is TRBD1 (5 bases). Looked up from germline, CDR1 is MNHEY and CDR2 is SVGEGT. The V end lost 0 bases, the J end lost 6 bases, and 11 bases lay between the germline ends. The CDR3 extends over 14 amino acids. This CDR3 is CASSYSRDGHGYTF. CDR3 bases: TGTGCCAGCAGTTACTCAAGGGACGGACATGGCTACACCTTC.